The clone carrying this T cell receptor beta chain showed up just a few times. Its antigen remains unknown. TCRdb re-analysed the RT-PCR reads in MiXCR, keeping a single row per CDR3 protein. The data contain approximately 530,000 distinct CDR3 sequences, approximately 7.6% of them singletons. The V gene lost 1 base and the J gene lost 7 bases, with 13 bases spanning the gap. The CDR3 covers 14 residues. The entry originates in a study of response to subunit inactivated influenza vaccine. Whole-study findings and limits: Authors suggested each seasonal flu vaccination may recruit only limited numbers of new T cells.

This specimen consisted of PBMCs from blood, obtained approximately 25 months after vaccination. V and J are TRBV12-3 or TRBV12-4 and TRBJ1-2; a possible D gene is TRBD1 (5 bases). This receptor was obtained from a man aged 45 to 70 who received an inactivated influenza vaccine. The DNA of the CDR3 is TGTGCCAGCAGTTTAGGGGGACGGCCTAGTGGCTACACCTTC. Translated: CASSLGGRPSGYTF.